This T cell receptor beta chain came from a study of blood T cells in healthy people across ages. Study in general: The capture of about one barcoded beta molecule per two T cells was achieved by template switching. Study-level results: Considered underestimates were the diversity estimates obtained from one million T cells. The long-lived group displayed more naive CD4+ cells, plus higher diversity, than the aged donors did.

This clonotype was counted only a few times. The target antigen is unknown. Trimming left V 0 bases short and J 9 bases short, with 10 bases between. The CDR3 is made up of 14 amino acids. Germline assignment: CDR1 SGHRS and CDR2 YFSETQ. The authors ran a second PCR of 7 to 11 cycles using a sample-barcoded 5' primer and a J-beta primer mix. TCRdb used MiXCR to reprocess the 5' RACE reads, holding one entry per CDR3 protein. Of fewer than 1.5 million distinct CDR3 sequences in the sample, around 42% are singletons; the top ten hold under 8%. The gene calls are TRBV5-1 and TRBJ1-6; D not resolved. The TCR sequence derives from a woman aged 18-29 years in good health. Specimen: blood. The CDR3 is CASSLDTVSSPLHF. CDR3 DNA: TGCGCCAGCAGCTTGGATACCGTCTCTTCACCCCTCCACTTT.